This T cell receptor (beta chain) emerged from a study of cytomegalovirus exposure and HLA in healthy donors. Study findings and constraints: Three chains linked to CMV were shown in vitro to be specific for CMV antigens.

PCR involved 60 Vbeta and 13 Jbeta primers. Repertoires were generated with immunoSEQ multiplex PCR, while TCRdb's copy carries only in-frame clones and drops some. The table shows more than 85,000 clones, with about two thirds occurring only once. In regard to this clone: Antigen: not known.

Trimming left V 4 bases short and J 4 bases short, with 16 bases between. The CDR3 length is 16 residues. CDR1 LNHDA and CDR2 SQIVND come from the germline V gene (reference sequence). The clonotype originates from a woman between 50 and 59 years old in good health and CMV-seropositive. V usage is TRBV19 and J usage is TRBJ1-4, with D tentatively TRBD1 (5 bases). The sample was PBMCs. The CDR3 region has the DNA TGTGCCAGTAGTAAAGGGTGGACACAGCTTAATGAAAAACTGTTTTTT. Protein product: CASSKGWTQLNEKLFF.